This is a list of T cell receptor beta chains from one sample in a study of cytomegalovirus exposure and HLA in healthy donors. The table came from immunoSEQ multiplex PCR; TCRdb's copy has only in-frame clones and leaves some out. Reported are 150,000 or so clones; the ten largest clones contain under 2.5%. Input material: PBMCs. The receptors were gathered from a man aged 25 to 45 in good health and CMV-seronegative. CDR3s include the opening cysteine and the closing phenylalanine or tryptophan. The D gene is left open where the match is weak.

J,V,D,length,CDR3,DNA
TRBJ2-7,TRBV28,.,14,CASNGQGIFYEQYF,TGTGCCAGCAACGGCCAGGGGATATTCTACGAGCAGTACTTC
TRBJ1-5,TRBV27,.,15,CASSVTGYSNQPQHF,TGTGCCAGCAGTGTAACAGGGTATAGCAATCAGCCCCAGCATTTT
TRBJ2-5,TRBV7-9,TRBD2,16,CASSLIAGTGKETQYF,TGTGCCAGCAGCTTAATAGCGGGAACCGGTAAAGAGACCCAGTACTTC
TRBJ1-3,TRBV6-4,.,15,CASSANTGSGNTIYF,TGTGCCAGCAGTGCCAACACAGGGTCTGGAAACACCATATATTTT
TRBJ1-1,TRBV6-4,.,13,CASRLSGNTEAFF,TGTGCCAGCAGATTATCAGGGAACACTGAAGCTTTCTTT
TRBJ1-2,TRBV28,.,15,CASRPEGVGGYGYTF,TGTGCCAGCAGACCCGAGGGGGTTGGAGGCTATGGCTACACCTTC
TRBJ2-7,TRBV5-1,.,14,CASSSRSFSYEQYF,TGCGCCAGCAGCTCGCGTAGTTTCTCCTACGAGCAGTACTTC
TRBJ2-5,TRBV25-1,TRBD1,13,CASSETNRGTQYF,TGTGCCAGCAGTGAAACCAACAGGGGGACCCAGTACTTC
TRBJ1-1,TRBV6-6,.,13,CASSSTGGTEAFF,TGTGCCAGCAGTTCTACCGGGGGTACTGAAGCTTTCTTT
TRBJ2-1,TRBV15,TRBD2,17,CATSSLRTSIGYNEQFF,TGTGCCACCAGCAGCCTTAGGACTAGCATAGGCTACAATGAGCAGTTCTTC
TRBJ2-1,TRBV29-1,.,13,CSVENRLFNEQFF,TGCAGCGTTGAAAACAGGTTGTTCAATGAGCAGTTCTTC
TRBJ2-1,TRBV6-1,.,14,CASSEDQHYNEQFF,TGTGCCAGCAGTGAAGATCAACACTACAATGAGCAGTTCTTC
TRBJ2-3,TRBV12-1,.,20,CASSFELVDGRAPSTDTQYF,TGTGCCAGCAGCTTTGAGTTGGTCGACGGGAGGGCTCCTAGCACAGATACGCAGTATTTT
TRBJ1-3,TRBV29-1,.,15,CSVKTVLSSGNTIYF,TGCAGCGTCAAGACAGTTCTCAGCTCTGGAAACACCATATATTTT
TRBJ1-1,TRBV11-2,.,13,CASSYGEDTEAFF,TGTGCCAGCAGCTACGGGGAGGACACTGAAGCTTTCTTT
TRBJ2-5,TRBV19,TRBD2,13,CASGPLAEETQYF,TGTGCCAGTGGCCCCCTAGCGGAAGAGACCCAGTACTTC
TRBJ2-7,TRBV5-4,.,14,CASSLSLSNDEQYF,TGTGCCAGCAGCTTGTCACTCTCGAACGACGAGCAGTACTTC
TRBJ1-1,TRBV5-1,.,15,CASSLSWTRNTEAFF,TGCGCCAGCAGCTTGAGTTGGACAAGGAACACTGAAGCTTTCTTT
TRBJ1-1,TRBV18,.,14,CASSRPDGASEAFF,TGTGCCAGCTCACGCCCCGATGGAGCTTCTGAAGCTTTCTTT
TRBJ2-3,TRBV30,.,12,CAWSGAPDTQYF,TGTGCCTGGAGTGGGGCACCAGATACGCAGTATTTT
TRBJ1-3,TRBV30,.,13,CAWTAGWRSTIYF,TGTGCCTGGACGGCGGGTTGGAGGAGCACCATATATTTT
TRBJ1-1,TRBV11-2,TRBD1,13,CASSVQTGTEAFF,TGTGCCAGCAGCGTCCAGACAGGGACTGAAGCTTTCTTT
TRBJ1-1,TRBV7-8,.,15,CASSPSTLTDTEAFF,TGTGCCAGCAGCCCATCCACCCTAACCGACACTGAAGCTTTCTTT
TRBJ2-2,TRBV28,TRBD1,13,CASIQGWGGELFF,TGTGCCAGCATACAGGGGTGGGGCGGGGAGCTGTTTTTT
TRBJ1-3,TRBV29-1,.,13,CSATRDSGNTIYF,TGCAGCGCTACCAGGGACTCTGGAAACACCATATATTTT
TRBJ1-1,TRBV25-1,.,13,CASILDSFTEAFF,TGTGCCAGCATCCTTGACAGTTTCACTGAAGCTTTCTTT
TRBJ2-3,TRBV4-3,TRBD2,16,CASRLTGTSRTDTQYF,TGCGCCAGCAGACTAACCGGGACTAGTAGGACAGATACGCAGTATTTT
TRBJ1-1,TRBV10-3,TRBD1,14,CAISGQGFGTEAFF,TGTGCCATCAGTGGACAGGGATTCGGCACTGAAGCTTTCTTT
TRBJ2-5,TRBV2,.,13,CASSDNRVWEQYF,TGTGCCAGCAGTGATAATAGGGTCTGGGAGCAGTACTTC
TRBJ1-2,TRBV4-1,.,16,CASSQGQGTFQGGYTF,TGCGCCAGCAGCCAAGGTCAGGGAACCTTCCAAGGGGGCTACACCTTC
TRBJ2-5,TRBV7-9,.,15,CASSSYGGNQETQYF,TGTGCCAGCAGCTCATATGGGGGGAACCAAGAGACCCAGTACTTC
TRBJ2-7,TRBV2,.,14,CASLPGEVSYEQYF,TGTGCCAGCCTACCTGGGGAGGTCTCCTACGAGCAGTACTTC
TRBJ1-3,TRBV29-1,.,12,CSVESTGNTIYF,TGCAGCGTTGAGAGTACGGGAAACACCATATATTTT
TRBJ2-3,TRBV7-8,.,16,CASSSDSRASTDTQYF,TGTGCCAGCAGCTCGGACTCGCGGGCGAGCACAGATACGCAGTATTTT
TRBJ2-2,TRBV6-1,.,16,CASRELTSMKAGELFF,TGTGCCAGCAGGGAACTCACTAGCATGAAGGCCGGGGAGCTGTTTTTT
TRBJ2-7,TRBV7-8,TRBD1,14,CASSFGQGPYEQYF,TGTGCCAGCAGCTTTGGACAGGGGCCTTACGAGCAGTACTTC
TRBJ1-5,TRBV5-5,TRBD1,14,CASSTGQGNQPQHF,TGTGCCAGCAGCACCGGACAGGGGAATCAGCCCCAGCATTTT
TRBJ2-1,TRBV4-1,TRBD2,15,CASSRSTSSYNEQFF,TGCGCCAGCAGCCGATCGACTAGCAGTTACAATGAGCAGTTCTTC
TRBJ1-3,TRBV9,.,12,CASSPLQEVPYF,TGTGCCAGCAGCCCCCTTCAAGAGGTCCCCTATTTT
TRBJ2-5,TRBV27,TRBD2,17,CASSLLHTSGIGETQYF,TGTGCCAGCAGTTTGCTTCATACTAGCGGGATTGGGGAGACCCAGTACTTC
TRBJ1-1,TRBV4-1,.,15,CASSQDLQVGAASFF,TGCGCCAGCAGCCAAGATCTTCAGGTGGGGGCCGCATCTTTCTTT
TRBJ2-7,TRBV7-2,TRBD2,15,CASSSGLAGPYEQYF,TGTGCCAGCAGCTCGGGACTAGCGGGACCTTACGAGCAGTACTTC
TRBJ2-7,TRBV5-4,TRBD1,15,CASSLGTGRSYEQYF,TGTGCCAGCAGCTTGGGGACAGGTCGGAGCTACGAGCAGTACTTC
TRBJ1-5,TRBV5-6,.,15,CASSFAGDLDQPQHF,TGTGCCAGCAGCTTCGCAGGGGATTTAGATCAGCCCCAGCATTTT
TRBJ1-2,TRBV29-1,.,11,CSVEEGAGYTF,TGCAGCGTTGAAGAGGGAGCCGGCTACACCTTC
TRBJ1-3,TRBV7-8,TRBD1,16,CASSSRTGPGANTIYF,TGTGCCAGCAGCTCCCGGACAGGGCCGGGAGCGAACACCATATATTTT
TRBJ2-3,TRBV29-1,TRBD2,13,CSPRLANTDTQYF,TGCAGCCCCAGACTAGCTAACACAGATACGCAGTATTTT
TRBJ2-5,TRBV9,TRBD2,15,CASSVGGSGRETQYF,TGTGCCAGCAGCGTTGGCGGGAGTGGTAGAGAGACCCAGTACTTC
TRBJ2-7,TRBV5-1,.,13,CASSFGRDYEQYF,TGCGCCAGCAGCTTTGGACGGGACTACGAGCAGTACTTC
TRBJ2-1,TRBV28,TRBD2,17,CASSSLPGLAENNEQFF,TGTGCCAGCAGCTCACTACCGGGACTAGCGGAAAACAATGAGCAGTTCTTC
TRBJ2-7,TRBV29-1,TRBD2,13,CSVPGLAWDEQYF,TGCAGCGTGCCGGGACTAGCGTGGGACGAGCAGTACTTC
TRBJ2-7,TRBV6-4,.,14,CANPIGVGSYEQYF,TGTGCCAACCCTATAGGGGTCGGCTCCTACGAGCAGTACTTC
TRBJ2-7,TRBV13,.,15,CASSLASLSSYEQYF,TGTGCCAGCAGCTTAGCTTCTCTAAGCTCCTACGAGCAGTACTTC
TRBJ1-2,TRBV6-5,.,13,CASSYSGGKGYTF,TGTGCCAGCAGTTACTCGGGGGGGAAGGGCTACACCTTC
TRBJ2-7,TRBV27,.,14,CASSASRVSYEQYF,TGTGCCAGCAGTGCTTCGCGCGTTTCCTACGAGCAGTACTTC
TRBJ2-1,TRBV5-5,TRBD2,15,CASSLLAAPYNEQFF,TGTGCCAGCAGCTTACTAGCGGCGCCCTACAATGAGCAGTTCTTC